This T cell receptor (beta chain) came from a study of B cell selection in AIRE deficiency. Findings and limits, study-wide: Shared Treg sequences were biased toward short CDR3s with few non-templated nucleotide insertions. Tconv and Treg cells from AIRE-deficient patients resembled healthy donors in TCRBV usage, CDR3 length and diversity. TCRbeta-only data showed 36.6% of shared healthy Treg sequences in healthy Tconv.

This clone was seen just once. As yet, its antigen is unknown. This CDR3 has 16 amino acids. Germline V gene data show CDR1 as LNHDA and CDR2 as SQIVND (reference sequence). Trimming at V came to 1 base and at J to 7 bases, leaving 10 bases not matched to a gene. The regulatory T cell sort gate was CD4+CD25hiCD127low/negative. Assay: immunoSEQ multiplex PCR; the TCRdb copy retains only in-frame clones and omits some. The sample lists around 20,000 clones, 85% to 95% seen once, with 0.89% in the top ten. The chain combines TRBV19 with TRBJ2-1, with 7 bases fitting TRBD2. This receptor was taken from a human donor in good health. The sample consisted of CD4+CD25+ Tregs sorted from PBMCs. The CDR3 DNA follows: TGTGCCAGTAGTATAGTTGGCGGGAGCCGTTTTAATGAGCAGTTCTTC. Translated, it gives CASSIVGGSRFNEQFF.